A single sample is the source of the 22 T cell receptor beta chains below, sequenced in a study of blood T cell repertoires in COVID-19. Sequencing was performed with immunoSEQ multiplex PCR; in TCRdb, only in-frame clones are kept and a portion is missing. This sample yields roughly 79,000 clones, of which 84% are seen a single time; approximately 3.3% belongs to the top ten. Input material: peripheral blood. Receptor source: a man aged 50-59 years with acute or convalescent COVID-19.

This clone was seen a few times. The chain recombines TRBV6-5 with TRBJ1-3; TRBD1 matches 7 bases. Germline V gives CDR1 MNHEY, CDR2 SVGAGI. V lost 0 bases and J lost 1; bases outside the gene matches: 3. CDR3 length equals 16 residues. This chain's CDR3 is CASSYSGTESGNTIYF. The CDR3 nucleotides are TGTGCCAGCAGTTACTCCGGGACAGAATCTGGAAACACCATATATTTT.

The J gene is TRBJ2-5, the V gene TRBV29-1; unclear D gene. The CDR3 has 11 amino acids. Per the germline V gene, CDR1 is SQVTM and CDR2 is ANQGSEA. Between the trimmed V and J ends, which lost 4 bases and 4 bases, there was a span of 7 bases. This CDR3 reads CSVGSGETQYF. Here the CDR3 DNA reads TGCAGCGTTGGATCGGGAGAGACCCAGTACTTC.

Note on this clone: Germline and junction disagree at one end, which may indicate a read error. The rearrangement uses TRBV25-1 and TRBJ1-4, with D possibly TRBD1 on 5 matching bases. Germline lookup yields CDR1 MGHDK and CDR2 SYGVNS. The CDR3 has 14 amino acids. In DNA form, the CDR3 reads TGTGCCAGCAGCGAATGGGGCACTAATGAAAAACTGTTTTTT. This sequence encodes CASSEWGTNEKLFF.

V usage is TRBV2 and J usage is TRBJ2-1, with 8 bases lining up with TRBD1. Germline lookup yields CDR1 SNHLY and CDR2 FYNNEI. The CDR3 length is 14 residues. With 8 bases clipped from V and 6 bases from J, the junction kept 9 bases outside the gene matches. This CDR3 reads CASCRRQGRNEQFF. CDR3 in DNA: TGTGCCAGCTGCCGCCGACAGGGGCGCAATGAGCAGTTCTTC.

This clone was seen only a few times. In nucleotides, the CDR3 is TGTGCCAGCACAAGGACAGGGAATGGCTACACCTTC. Translation: CASTRTGNGYTF. This chain links TRBV12-3 or TRBV12-4 with TRBJ1-2, with 8 nucleotides matching TRBD1. V gave up 7 bases and J gave up 6 bases; unmatched junction bases: 4. The CDR3 is 12 amino acids.

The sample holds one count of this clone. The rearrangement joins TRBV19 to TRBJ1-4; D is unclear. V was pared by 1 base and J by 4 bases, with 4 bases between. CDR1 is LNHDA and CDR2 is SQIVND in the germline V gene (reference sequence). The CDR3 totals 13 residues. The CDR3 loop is CASSIVHNEKLFF. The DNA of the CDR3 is TGTGCCAGTAGTATAGTCCATAATGAAAAACTGTTTTTT.

The CDR3 DNA reads as TGCGCCAGCAGCCAAGAGGTCTACGGGAGCCACGAGCAGTTCTTC. It specifies CASSQEVYGSHEQFF. The gene calls are TRBV4-3 and TRBJ2-1; tentatively, D is TRBD2 (6 bases). The CDR3 runs 15 residues. Trimming left V 0 bases short and J 10 bases short, with 16 bases between. Germline CDR1 reads LGHNA; CDR2 reads YSLEER.

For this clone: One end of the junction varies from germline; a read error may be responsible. CDR3 residues: CASSHSLAWRPQHF. In DNA, the CDR3 is TGTGCCAGCAGTCACTCCCTAGCCTGGCGGCCCCAGCATTTT. V is TRBV6-2 or TRBV6-3 and J is TRBJ1-5, with D hard to call. The germline gives CDR1 MNHEY, CDR2 SVGEGT. The CDR3 is made up of 14 amino acids.

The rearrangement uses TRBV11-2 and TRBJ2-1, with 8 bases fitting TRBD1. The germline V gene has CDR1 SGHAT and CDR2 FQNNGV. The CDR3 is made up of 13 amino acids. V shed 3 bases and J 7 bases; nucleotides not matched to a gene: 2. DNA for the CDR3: TGTGCCAGCAGCTTGACAGGGGCGAATGAGCAGTTCTTC. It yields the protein CASSLTGANEQFF.

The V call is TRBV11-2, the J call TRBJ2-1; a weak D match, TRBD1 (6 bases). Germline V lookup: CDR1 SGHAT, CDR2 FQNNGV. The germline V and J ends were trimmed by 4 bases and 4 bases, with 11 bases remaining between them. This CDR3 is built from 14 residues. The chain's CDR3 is CASSSIRGYNEQFF. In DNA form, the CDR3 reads TGTGCCAGCAGCTCGATAAGGGGGTACAATGAGCAGTTCTTC.

The CDR3 is CASSLGGGRNQPQHF. The CDR3 nucleotides are TGTGCCAGCAGCTTAGGGGGGGGTAGAAATCAGCCCCAGCATTTT. The chain recombines TRBV7-2 with TRBJ1-5; the D gene is possibly TRBD1 (5 bases). The CDR3 covers 15 residues. Germline lookup yields CDR1 SGHTA and CDR2 FQGNSA. V was pared by 1 base and J by 4 bases, with 11 bases between. The full variable domain, its missing parts supplied by reference TRBV7-2 and TRBJ1-5, is GAGVSQSPSNKVTEKGKDVELRCDPISGHTALYWYRQSLGQGLEFLIYFQGNSAPDKSGLPSDRFSAERTGGSVSTLTIQRTQQEDSAVYLCASSLGGGRNQPQHFGDGTRLSIL.

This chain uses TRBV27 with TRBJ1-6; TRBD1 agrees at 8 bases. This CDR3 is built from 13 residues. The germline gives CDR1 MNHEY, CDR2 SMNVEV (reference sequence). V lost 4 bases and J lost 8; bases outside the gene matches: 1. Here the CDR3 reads CASSSTGDSPLHF. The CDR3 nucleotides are TGTGCCAGCAGTTCGACAGGGGATTCACCCCTCCACTTT.

CDR3 in amino acids: CASSLGRGRRSPLHF. DNA for the CDR3: TGTGCCAGCAGCTTAGGAAGGGGGCGTCGTTCACCCCTCCACTTT. The chain recombines TRBV7-2 with TRBJ1-6, with 7 positions matching TRBD1. V trimming: 1 base; J trimming: 9 bases; junction bases outside the gene matches: 6. Germline values: CDR1 SGHTA, CDR2 FQGNSA. This CDR3 is built from 15 residues.

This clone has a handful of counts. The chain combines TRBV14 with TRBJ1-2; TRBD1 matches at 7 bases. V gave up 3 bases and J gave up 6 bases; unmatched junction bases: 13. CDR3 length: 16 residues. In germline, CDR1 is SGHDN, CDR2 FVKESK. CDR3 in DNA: TGTGCCAGCAGCCACCTGGGGACAGAACTGCGGAATGGCTACACCTTC. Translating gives CASSHLGTELRNGYTF. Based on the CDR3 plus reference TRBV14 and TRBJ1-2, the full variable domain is EAGVTQFPSHSVIEKGQTVTLRCDPISGHDNLYWYRRVMGKEIKFLLHFVKESKQDESGMPNNRFLAERTGGTYSTLKVQPAELEDSGVYFCASSHLGTELRNGYTFGSGTRLTVV.

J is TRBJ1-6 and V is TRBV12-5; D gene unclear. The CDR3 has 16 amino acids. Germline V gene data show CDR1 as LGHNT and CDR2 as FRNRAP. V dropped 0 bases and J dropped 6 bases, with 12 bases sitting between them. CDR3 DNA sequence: TGTGCTAGTGGTTTGGTACGTATGGGAGGTAATTCACCCCTCCACTTT. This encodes CASGLVRMGGNSPLHF.

The CDR3 protein is CASSFTGNTIYF. The CDR3 DNA is TGTGCCAGCAGCTTCACAGGAAACACCATATATTTT. The gene calls are TRBV7-2 and TRBJ1-3; no clear D. CDR3 length: 12 amino acids. V lost 3 bases and J lost 4, with 4 bases in between. Germline-derived CDR1 and CDR2 are SGHTA and FQGNSA.

For the CDR3, the DNA is TGTGCCAGTAGTGTAATTGGGAGCAACAATGAGCAGTTCTTC. This encodes CASSVIGSNNEQFF. The gene calls are TRBV19 and TRBJ2-1; possibly TRBD2 for D (5 bases). From germline, CDR1 is LNHDA and CDR2 SQIVND (reference sequence). The CDR3 runs to 14 residues. The ends were cut back, 5 bases at V and 5 bases at J, with 13 bases in the middle.

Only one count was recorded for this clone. The CDR3 DNA sequence: TGTGCCAGCTCACCACGCGGGGAGACCCAGTACTTC. Encoded protein: CASSPRGETQYF. The V gene is TRBV18, the J gene TRBJ2-5; a possible D gene is TRBD2 (5 bases). The CDR3 sequence is 12 residues long. V was pared by 1 base and J by 5 bases, with 5 bases between. Germline V gene sequence: CDR1 KGHSH, CDR2 LQKENI.

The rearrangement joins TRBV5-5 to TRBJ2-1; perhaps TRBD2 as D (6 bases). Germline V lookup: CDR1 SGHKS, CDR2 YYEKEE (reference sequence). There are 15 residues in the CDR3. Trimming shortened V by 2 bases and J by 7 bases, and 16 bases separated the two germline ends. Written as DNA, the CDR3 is TGTGCCAGCAGCTTTAGCGGATGGCGGGAAAATGAGCAGTTCTTC. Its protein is CASSFSGWRENEQFF.

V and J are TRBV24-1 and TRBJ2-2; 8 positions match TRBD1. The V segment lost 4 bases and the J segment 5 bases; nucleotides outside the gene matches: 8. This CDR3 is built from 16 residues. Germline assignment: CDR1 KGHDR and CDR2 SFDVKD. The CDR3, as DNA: TGTGCCACCAGTGACCCCGGGACAGGTACTACCGGGGAGCTGTTTTTT. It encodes CATSDPGTGTTGELFF.

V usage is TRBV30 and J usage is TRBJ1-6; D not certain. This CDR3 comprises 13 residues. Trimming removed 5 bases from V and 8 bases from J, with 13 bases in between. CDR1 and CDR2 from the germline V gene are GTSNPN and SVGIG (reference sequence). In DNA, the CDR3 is TGTGCCTGGGGCCTTCAGAGCGATTCACCCCTCCACTTT. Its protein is CAWGLQSDSPLHF.

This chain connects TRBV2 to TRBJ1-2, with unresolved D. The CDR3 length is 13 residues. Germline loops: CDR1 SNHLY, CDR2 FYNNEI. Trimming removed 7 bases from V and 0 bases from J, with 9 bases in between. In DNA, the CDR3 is TGTGCCAGCACCGGAGGCGCTAACTATGGCTACACCTTC. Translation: CASTGGANYGYTF.